Below, one TCR beta chain is given with its context. Participants were placed into cohorts based on the clinical history they reported. CDR3 size: 15 residues. Germline V gene data show CDR1 as SGHRS and CDR2 as YFSETQ. Trimming stripped 0 bases from V and 0 bases from J, with 10 bases between. As processed by the authors: From reference gene primer amplification, estimates of nucleated cell counts were derived. Using immunoSEQ multiplex PCR, the repertoire was profiled, and TCRdb retains in-frame clones only, with some absent. For V, J and clone size, that table is used; D and trimming come from the DNA. The data contain approximately 450,000 clones, around 90% of them seen just once; the ten biggest clones take up approximately 2%. This specimen belongs to a study of blood T cell repertoires in COVID-19. About the research overall: T cells, B-cell-depleted T cells, or PBMCs supplied cDNA or gDNA.

This chain links TRBV5-1 with TRBJ2-7; weak D call: TRBD1 (6 bases). This clonotype was obtained from a young woman with acute COVID-19. Source material: PBMCs or T cells enriched from blood (not recorded which). CDR3 in amino acids: CASSLEGDTSYEQYF. DNA of the CDR3: TGCGCCAGCAGCTTGGAGGGGGATACCTCCTACGAGCAGTACTTC.